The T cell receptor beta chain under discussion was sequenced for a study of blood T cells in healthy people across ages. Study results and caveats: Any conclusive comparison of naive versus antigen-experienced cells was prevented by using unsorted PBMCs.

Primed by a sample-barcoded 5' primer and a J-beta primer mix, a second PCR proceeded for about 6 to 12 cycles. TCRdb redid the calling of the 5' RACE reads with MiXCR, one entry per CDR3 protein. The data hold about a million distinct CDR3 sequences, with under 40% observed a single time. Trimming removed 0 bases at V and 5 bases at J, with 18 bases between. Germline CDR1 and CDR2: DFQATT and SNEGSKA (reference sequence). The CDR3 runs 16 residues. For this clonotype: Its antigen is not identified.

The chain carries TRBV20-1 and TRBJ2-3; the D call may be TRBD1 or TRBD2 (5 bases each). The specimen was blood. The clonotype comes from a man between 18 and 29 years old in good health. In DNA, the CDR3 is TGCAGTGCTAGAGATGGCCGGGGCCTTAAGGGAGATACGCAGTATTTT. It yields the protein CSARDGRGLKGDTQYF.